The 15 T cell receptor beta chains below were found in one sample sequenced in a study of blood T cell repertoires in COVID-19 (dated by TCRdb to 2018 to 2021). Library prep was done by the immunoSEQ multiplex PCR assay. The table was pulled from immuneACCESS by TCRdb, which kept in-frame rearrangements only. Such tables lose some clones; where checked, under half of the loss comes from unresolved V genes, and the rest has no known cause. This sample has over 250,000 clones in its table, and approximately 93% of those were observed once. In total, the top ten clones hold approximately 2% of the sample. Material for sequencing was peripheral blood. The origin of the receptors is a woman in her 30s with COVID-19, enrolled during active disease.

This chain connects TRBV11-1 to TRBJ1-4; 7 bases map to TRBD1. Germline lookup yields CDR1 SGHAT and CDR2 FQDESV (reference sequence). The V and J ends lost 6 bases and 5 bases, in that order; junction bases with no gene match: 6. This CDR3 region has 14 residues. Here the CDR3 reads CASRARQGNEKLFF. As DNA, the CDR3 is TGTGCCAGCAGAGCCCGACAGGGAAATGAAAAACTGTTTTTT.

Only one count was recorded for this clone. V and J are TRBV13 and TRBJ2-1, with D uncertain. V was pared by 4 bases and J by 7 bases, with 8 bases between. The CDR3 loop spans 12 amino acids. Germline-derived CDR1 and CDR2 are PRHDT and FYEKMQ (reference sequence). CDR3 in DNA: TGTGCCAGCAGCTCACTCCGTAATGAGCAGTTCTTC. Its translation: CASSSLRNEQFF.

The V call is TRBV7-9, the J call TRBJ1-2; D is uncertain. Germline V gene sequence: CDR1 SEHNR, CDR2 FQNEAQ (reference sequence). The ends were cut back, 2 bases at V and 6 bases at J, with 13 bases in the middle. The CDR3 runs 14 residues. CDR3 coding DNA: TGTGCCAGCAGCTTATTCGAACAGACTAATGGCTACACCTTC. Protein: CASSLFEQTNGYTF.

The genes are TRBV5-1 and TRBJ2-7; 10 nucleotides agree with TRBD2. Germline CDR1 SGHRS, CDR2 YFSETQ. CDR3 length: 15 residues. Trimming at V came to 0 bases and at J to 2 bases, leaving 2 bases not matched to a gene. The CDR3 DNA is TGCGCCAGCAGCTTGGCTAGCGGGGGAACCTACGAGCAGTACTTC. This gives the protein CASSLASGGTYEQYF.

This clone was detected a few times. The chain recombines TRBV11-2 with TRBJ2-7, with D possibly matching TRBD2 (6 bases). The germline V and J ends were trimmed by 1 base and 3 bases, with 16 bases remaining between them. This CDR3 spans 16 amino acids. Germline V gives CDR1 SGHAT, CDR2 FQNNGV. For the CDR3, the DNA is TGTGCCAGCAGCTTAGGCTTCGCGGGATCCAGCTACGAGCAGTACTTC. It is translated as CASSLGFAGSSYEQYF.

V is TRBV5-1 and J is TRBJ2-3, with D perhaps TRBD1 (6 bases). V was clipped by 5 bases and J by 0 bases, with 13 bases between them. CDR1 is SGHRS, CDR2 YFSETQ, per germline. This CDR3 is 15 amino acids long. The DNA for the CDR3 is TGCGCCAGCAGAATCTGGACAGCTAGCACAGATACGCAGTATTTT. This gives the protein CASRIWTASTDTQYF. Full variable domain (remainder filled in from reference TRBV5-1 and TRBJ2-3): KAGVTQTPRYLIKTRGQQVTLSCSPISGHRSVSWYQQTPGQGLQFLFEYFSETQRNKGNFPGRFSGRQFSNSRSEMNVSTLELGDSALYLCASRIWTASTDTQYFGPGTRLTVL.

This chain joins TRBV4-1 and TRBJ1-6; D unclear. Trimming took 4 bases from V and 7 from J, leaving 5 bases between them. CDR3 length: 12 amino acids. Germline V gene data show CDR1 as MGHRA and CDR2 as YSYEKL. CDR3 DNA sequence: TGCGCCAGCAGCCTTCAGAATTCACCCCTCCACTTT. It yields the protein CASSLQNSPLHF.

This CDR3 reads CASSLFEGAPNSPLHF. The CDR3 DNA reads TGTGCCAGCAGTTTATTCGAGGGGGCGCCGAATTCACCCCTCCACTTT. The chain has TRBV28 and TRBJ1-6; 7 bases match TRBD1. CDR1 and CDR2 (germline): MDHEN, SYDVKM. The ends lost 1 base at V and 7 bases at J; junction bases unmatched: 7. The length of the CDR3 is 16 residues.

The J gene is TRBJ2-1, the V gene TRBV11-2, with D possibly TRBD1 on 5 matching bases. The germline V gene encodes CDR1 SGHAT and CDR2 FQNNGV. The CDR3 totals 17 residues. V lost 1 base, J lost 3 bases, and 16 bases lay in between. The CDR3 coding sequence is TGTGCCAGCAGCTTAGTGTCAGGGAAATATGGCTACAATGAGCAGTTCTTC. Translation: CASSLVSGKYGYNEQFF.

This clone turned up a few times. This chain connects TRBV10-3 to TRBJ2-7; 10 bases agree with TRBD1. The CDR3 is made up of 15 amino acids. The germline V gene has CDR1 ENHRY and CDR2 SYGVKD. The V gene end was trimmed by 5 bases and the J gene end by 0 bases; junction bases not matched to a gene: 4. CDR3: CAISWDRGLSYEQYF. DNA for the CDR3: TGTGCCATCAGTTGGGACAGGGGCCTCTCCTACGAGCAGTACTTC.

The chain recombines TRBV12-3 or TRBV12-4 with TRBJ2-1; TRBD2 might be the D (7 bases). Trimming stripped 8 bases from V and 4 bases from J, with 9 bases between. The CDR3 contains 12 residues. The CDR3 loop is CASGRGYNEQFF. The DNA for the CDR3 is TGTGCCAGCGGGAGGGGGTACAATGAGCAGTTCTTC.

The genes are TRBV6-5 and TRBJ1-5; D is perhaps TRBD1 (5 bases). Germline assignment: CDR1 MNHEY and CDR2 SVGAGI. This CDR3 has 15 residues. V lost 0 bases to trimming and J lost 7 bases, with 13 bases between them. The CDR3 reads CASSYSMGPNQPQHF. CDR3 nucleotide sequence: TGTGCCAGCAGTTACTCGATGGGGCCCAACCAGCCCCAGCATTTT.

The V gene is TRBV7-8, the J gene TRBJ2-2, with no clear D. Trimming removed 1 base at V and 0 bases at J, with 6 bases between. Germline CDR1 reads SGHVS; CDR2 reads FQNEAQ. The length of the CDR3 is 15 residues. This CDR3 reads CASSLVSANTGELFF. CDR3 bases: TGTGCCAGCAGCTTAGTTTCAGCGAACACCGGGGAGCTGTTTTTT.

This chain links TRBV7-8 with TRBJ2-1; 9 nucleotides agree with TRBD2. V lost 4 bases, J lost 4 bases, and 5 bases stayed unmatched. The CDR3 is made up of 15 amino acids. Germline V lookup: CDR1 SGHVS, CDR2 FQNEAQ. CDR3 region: CASSSSSGIYNEQFF. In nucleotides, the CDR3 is TGTGCCAGCAGCTCTTCTAGCGGGATATACAATGAGCAGTTCTTC. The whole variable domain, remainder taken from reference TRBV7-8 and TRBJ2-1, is GAGVSQSPRYKVAKRGQDVALRCDPISGHVSLFWYQQALGQGPEFLTYFQNEAQLDKSGLPSDRFFAERPEGSVSTLKIQRTQQEDSAVYLCASSSSSGIYNEQFFGPGTRLTVL.

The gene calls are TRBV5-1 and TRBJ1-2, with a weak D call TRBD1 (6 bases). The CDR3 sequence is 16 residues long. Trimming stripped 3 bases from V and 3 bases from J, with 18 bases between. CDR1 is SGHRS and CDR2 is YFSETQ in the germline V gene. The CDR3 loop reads CASSYTGGSGDYGYTF. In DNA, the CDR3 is TGCGCCAGCAGCTACACGGGGGGCTCAGGGGACTATGGCTACACCTTC.